This T cell receptor (beta chain) came from a study of T cell responses to AZD1222 COVID-19 vaccine. Broader study findings: Spike was spanned by vaccine-associated CD4 TCRs, with dominance at 160-218 and 743-854. Repertoire samples came only from after the peak T cell response. A mostly white British donor set with more females was recruited, and clonal diversity was possibly underestimated. Close to half of all spike-specific TCRs reportedly target regions of the variants that are unmutated.

In the case of this clone: Antigen: not known.

CDR1 is SEHNR and CDR2 is FQNEAQ in the germline V gene (reference sequence). There are 14 residues in the CDR3. Trimming removed 1 base from V and 5 bases from J; junction bases left unmatched: 3. Repertoires were generated with immunoSEQ multiplex PCR, while TCRdb's copy carries only in-frame clones and drops some. Among some 140,000 clones listed, 91% were seen once. The sample consisted of peripheral blood, taken on day 0 of AZD1222 vaccination. V gene TRBV7-9 combines with J gene TRBJ1-1, with 8 nucleotides matching TRBD1. This sequence originates from an adult in good health. The CDR3 DNA reads as TGTGCCAGCAGCTTAGGACAGGGGCGTACTGAAGCTTTCTTT. Its protein is CASSLGQGRTEAFF.